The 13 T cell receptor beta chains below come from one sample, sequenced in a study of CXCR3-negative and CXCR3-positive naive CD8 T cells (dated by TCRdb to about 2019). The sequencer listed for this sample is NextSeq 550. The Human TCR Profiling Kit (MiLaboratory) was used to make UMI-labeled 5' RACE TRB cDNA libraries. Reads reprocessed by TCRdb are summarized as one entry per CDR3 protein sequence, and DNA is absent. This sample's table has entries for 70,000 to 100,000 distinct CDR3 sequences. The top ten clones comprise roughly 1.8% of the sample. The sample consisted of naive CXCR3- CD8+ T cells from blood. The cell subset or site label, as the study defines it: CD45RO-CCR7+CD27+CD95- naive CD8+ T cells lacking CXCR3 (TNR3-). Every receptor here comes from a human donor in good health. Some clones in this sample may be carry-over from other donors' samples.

CDR3 sequence: CASSPEAGYEQYF. This chain links TRBV7-6 with TRBJ2-7; TCRdb outputs TRBD2, but without DNA this stays unchecked. CDR1 SGHVS and CDR2 FNYEAQ come from the germline V gene. The CDR3 extends over 13 amino acids.

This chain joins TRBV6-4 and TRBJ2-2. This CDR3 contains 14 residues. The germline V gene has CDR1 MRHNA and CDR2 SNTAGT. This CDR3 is CASSASGSTGELFF.

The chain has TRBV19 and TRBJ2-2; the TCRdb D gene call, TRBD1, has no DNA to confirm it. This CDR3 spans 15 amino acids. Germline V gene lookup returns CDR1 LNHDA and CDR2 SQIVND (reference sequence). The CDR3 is CASSRDGSNTGELFF. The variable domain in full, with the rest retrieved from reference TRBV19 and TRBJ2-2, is DGGITQSPKYLFRKEGQNVTLSCEQNLNHDAMYWYRQDPGQGLRLIYYSQIVNDFQKGDIAEGYSVSREKKESFPLTVTSAQKNPTAFYLCASSRDGSNTGELFFGEGSRLTVL.

This CDR3 reads CASSEGGSQFF. The chain has TRBV12-3 or TRBV12-4 and TRBJ2-1; the TRBD1 assignment by TCRdb is unverifiable without DNA. The CDR3 has 11 residues.

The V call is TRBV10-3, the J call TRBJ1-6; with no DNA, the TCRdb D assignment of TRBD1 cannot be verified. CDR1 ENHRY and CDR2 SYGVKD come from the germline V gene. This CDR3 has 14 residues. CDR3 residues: CAISSDREDSPLHF.

The CDR3 spells CASSRENGNEQFF. This chain links TRBV11-3 with TRBJ2-1. The CDR3 length is 13 residues. Germline V gene data show CDR1 as SGHNT and CDR2 as YENEEA.

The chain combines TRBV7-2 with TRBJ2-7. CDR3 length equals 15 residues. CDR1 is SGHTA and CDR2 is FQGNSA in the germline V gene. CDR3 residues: CASSLDGGGSYEQYF.

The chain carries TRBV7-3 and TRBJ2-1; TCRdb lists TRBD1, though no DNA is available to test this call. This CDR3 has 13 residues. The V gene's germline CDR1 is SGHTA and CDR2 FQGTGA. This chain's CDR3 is CASSSGGGNEQFF.

The CDR3 protein is CASSRTTGHSYNEQFF. The chain carries TRBV5-1 and TRBJ2-1; TCRdb outputs TRBD1, but without DNA this stays unchecked. The CDR3 loop spans 16 amino acids. CDR1 is SGHRS and CDR2 is YFSETQ in the germline V gene. Variable domain in full (rest from reference TRBV5-1 and TRBJ2-1): KAGVTQTPRYLIKTRGQQVTLSCSPISGHRSVSWYQQTPGQGLQFLFEYFSETQRNKGNFPGRFSGRQFSNSRSEMNVSTLELGDSALYLCASSRTTGHSYNEQFFGPGTRLTVL.

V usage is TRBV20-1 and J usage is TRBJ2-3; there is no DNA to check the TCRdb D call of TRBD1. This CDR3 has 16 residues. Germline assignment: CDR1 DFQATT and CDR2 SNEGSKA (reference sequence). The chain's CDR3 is CSARDLGGNLGDTQYF.

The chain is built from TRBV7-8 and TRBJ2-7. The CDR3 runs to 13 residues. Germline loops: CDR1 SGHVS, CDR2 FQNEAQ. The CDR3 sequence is CASSSRSVNEQYF.

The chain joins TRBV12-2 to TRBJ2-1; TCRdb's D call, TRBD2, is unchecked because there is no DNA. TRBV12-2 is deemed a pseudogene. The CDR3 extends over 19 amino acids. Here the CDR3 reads CASRLGRTSGRAEYNEQFF.

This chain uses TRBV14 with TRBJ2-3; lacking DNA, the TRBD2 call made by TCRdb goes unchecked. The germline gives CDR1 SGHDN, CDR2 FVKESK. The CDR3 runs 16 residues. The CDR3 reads CASSSQAGGSTDTQYF. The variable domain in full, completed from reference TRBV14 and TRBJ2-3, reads EAGVTQFPSHSVIEKGQTVTLRCDPISGHDNLYWYRRVMGKEIKFLLHFVKESKQDESGMPNNRFLAERTGGTYSTLKVQPAELEDSGVYFCASSSQAGGSTDTQYFGPGTRLTVL.